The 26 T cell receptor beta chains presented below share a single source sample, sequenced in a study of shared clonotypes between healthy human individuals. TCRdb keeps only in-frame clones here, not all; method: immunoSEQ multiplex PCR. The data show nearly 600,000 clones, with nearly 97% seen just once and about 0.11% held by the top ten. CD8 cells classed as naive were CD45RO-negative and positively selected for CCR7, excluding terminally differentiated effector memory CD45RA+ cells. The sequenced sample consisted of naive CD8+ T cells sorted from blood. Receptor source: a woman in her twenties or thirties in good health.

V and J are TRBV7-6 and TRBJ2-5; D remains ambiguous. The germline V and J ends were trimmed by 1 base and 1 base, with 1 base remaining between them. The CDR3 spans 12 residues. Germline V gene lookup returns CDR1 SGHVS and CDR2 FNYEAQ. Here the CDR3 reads CASSLGQETQYF. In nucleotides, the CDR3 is TGTGCCAGCAGCTTAGGCCAAGAGACCCAGTACTTC.

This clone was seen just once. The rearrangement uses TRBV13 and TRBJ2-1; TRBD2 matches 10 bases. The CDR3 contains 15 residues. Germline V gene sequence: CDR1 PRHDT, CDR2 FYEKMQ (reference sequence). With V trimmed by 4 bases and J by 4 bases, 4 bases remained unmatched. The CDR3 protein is CASSSTSGAYNEQFF. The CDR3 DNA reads TGTGCCAGCAGCTCTACTAGCGGGGCGTACAATGAGCAGTTCTTC.

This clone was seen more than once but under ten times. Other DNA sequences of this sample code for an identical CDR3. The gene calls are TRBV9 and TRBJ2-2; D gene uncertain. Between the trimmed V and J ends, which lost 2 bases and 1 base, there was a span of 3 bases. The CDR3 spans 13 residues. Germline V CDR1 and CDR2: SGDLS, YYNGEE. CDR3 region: CASSVGNTGELFF. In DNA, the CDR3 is TGTGCCAGCAGCGTGGGGAACACCGGGGAGCTGTTTTTT.

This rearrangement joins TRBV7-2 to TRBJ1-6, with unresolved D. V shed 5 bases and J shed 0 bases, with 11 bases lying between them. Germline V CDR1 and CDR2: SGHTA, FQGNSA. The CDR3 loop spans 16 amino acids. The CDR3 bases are TGTGCCAGCAGCCCCGTAGGGAGCTCCTATAATTCACCCCTCCACTTT. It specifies CASSPVGSSYNSPLHF. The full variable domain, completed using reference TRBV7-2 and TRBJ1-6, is GAGVSQSPSNKVTEKGKDVELRCDPISGHTALYWYRQSLGQGLEFLIYFQGNSAPDKSGLPSDRFSAERTGGSVSTLTIQRTQQEDSAVYLCASSPVGSSYNSPLHFGNGTRLTVT.

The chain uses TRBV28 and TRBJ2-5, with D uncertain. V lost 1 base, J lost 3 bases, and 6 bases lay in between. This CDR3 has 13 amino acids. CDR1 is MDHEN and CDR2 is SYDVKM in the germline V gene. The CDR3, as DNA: TGTGCCAGCAGTTTATATCGGGAAGAGACCCAGTACTTC. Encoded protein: CASSLYREETQYF. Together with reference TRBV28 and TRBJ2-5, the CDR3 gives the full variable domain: DVKVTQSSRYLVKRTGEKVFLECVQDMDHENMFWYRQDPGLGLRLIYFSYDVKMKEKGDIPEGYSVSREKKERFSLILESASTNQTSMYLCASSLYREETQYFGPGTRLLVL.

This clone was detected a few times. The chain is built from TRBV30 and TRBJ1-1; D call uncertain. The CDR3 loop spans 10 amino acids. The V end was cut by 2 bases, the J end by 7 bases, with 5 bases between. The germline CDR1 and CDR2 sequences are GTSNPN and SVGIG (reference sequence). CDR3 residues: CAWSNLEAFF. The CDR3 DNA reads TGTGCCTGGAGTAACCTTGAAGCTTTCTTT.

The CDR3 is CASSQEGSSGRDTGELFF. Written as DNA, the CDR3 is TGTGCCAGCAGCCAAGAAGGGTCCAGCGGGAGAGACACCGGGGAGCTGTTTTTT. The V call is TRBV14, the J call TRBJ2-2; 8 nucleotides agree with TRBD2. The CDR3 runs to 18 residues. Trimming removed 0 bases from V and 3 bases from J; junction bases left unmatched: 9. Germline lookup yields CDR1 SGHDN and CDR2 FVKESK.

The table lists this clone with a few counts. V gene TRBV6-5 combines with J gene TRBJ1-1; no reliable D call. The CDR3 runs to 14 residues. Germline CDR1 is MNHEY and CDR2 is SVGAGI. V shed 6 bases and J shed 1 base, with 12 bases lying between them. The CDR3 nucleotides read TGTGCCAGCAGCCCGTCCCAGCCGAACACTGAAGCTTTCTTT. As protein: CASSPSQPNTEAFF.

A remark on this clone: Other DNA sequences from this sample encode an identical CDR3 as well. CDR3 bases: TGTGCCAGCAGCTTAGGCCTAGCGGTCTACGAGCAGTACTTC. Residues: CASSLGLAVYEQYF. The chain carries TRBV7-2 and TRBJ2-7, with 7 bases matching TRBD2. The CDR3 is made up of 14 amino acids. In germline, CDR1 is SGHTA, CDR2 FQGNSA. The trim removed 1 base at V and 3 bases at J, leaving 3 bases unmatched.

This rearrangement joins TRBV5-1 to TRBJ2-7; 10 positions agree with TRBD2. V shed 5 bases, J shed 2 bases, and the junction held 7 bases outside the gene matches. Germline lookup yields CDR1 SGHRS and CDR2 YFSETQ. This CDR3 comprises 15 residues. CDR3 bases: TGCGCCAGCAGGCTCGGACTAGCGGTAACCTACGAGCAGTACTTC. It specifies CASRLGLAVTYEQYF. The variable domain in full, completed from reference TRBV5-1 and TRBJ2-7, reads KAGVTQTPRYLIKTRGQQVTLSCSPISGHRSVSWYQQTPGQGLQFLFEYFSETQRNKGNFPGRFSGRQFSNSRSEMNVSTLELGDSALYLCASRLGLAVTYEQYFGPGTRLTVT.

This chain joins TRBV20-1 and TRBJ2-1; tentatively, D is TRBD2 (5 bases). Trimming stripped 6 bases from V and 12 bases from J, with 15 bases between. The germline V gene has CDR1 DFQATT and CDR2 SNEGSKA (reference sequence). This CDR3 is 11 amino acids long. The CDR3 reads CSAAEGGGQFF. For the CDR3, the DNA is TGCAGTGCGGCAGAAGGAGGCGGGCAGTTCTTC.

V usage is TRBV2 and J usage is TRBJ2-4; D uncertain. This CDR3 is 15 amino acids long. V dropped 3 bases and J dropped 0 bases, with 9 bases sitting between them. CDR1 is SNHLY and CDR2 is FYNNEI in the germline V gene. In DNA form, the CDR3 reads TGTGCCAGCAGTGAGGTGACCCTAGCCAAAAACATTCAGTACTTC. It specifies CASSEVTLAKNIQYF. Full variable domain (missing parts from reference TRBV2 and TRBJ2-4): EPEVTQTPSHQVTQMGQEVILRCVPISNHLYFYWYRQILGQKVEFLVSFYNNEISEKSEIFDDQFSVERPDGSNFTLKIRSTKLEDSAMYFCASSEVTLAKNIQYFGAGTRLSVL.

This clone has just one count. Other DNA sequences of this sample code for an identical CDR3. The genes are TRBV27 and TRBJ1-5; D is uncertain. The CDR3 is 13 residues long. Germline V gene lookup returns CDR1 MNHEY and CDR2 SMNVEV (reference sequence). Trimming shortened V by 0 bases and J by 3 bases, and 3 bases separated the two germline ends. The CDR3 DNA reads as TGTGCCAGCAGTTTATCCCTCAATCAGCCCCAGCATTTT. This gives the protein CASSLSLNQPQHF.

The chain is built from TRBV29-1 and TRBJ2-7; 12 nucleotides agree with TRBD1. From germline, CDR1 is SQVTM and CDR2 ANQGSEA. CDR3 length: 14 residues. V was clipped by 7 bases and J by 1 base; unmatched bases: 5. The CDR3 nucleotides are TGCAGCGCATGGGACAGGGGGCTTTCCTACGAGCAGTACTTC. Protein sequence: CSAWDRGLSYEQYF.

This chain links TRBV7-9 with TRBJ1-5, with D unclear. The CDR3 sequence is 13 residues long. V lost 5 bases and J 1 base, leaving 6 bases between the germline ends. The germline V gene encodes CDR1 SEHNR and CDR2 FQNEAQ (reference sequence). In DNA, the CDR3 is TGTGCCAGCAGCCCAGGAAGCAATCAGCCCCAGCATTTT. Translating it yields CASSPGSNQPQHF.

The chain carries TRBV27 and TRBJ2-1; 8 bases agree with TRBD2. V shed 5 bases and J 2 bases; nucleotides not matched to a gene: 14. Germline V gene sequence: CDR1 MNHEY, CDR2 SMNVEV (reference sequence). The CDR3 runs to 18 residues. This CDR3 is CASSEDVSGSGAYNEQFF. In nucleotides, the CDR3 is TGTGCCAGCAGTGAAGACGTGAGCGGGAGTGGGGCCTACAATGAGCAGTTCTTC.

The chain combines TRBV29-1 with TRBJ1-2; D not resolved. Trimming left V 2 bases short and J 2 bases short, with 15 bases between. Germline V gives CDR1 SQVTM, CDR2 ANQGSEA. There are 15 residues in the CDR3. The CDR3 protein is CSVESTESPNYGYTF. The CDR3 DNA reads TGCAGCGTTGAAAGCACAGAAAGTCCCAACTATGGCTACACCTTC.

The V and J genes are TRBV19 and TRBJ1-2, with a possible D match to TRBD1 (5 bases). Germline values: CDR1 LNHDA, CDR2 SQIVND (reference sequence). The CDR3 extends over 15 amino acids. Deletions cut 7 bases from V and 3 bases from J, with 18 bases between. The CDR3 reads CASIPQQAGDYGYTF. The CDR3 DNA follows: TGTGCCAGTATCCCCCAACAGGCCGGGGACTATGGCTACACCTTC.

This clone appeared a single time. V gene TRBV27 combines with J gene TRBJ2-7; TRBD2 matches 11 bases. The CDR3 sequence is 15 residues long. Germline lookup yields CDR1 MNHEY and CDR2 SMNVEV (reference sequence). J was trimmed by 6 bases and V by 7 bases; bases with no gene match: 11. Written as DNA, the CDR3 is TGTGCCAGCACCTCAGTAGCGGGAGGGGTAGGCGAGCAGTACTTC. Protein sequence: CASTSVAGGVGEQYF.

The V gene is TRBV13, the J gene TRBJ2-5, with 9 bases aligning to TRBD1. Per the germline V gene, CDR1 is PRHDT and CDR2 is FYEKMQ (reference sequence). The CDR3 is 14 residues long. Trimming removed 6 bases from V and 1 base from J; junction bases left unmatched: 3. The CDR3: CASSLQGAQETQYF. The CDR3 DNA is TGTGCCAGCAGTTTACAGGGGGCCCAAGAGACCCAGTACTTC.

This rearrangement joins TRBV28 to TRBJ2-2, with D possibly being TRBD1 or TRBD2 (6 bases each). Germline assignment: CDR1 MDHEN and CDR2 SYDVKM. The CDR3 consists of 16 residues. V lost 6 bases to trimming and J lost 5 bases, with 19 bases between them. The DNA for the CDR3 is TGTGCCAGCAGCCACTACAGGGAGGATCGAACCGGGGAGCTGTTTTTT. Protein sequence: CASSHYREDRTGELFF.

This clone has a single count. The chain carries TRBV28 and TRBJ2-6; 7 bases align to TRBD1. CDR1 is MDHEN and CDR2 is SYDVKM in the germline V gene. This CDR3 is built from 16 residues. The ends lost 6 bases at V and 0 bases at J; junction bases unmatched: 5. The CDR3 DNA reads TGTGCCAGCAGCCGCAGACAGGGCTCTGGGGCCAACGTCCTGACTTTC. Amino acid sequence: CASSRRQGSGANVLTF.

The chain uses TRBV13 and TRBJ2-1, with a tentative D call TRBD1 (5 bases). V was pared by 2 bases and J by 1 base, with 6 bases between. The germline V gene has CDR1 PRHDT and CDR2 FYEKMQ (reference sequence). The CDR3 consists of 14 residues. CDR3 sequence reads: CASSLTGSYNEQFF. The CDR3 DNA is TGTGCCAGCAGCTTAACAGGATCCTACAATGAGCAGTTCTTC.

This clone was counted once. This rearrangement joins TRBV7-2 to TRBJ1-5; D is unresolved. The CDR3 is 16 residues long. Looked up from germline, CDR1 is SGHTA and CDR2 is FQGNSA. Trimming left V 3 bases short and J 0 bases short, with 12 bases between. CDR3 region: CASSFSGGYSNQPQHF. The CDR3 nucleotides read TGTGCCAGCAGCTTTTCCGGTGGCTATAGCAATCAGCCCCAGCATTTT.

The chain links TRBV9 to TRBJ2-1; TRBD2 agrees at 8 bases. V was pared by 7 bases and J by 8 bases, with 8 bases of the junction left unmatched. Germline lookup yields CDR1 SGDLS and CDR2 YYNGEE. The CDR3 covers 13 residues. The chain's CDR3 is CASGDGRADEQFF. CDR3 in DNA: TGTGCCAGCGGGGACGGGAGGGCGGATGAGCAGTTCTTC. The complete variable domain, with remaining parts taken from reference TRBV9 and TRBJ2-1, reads DSGVTQTPKHLITATGQRVTLRCSPRSGDLSVYWYQQSLDQGLQFLIQYYNGEERAKGNILERFSAQQFPDLHSELNLSSLELGDSALYFCASGDGRADEQFFGPGTRLTVL.

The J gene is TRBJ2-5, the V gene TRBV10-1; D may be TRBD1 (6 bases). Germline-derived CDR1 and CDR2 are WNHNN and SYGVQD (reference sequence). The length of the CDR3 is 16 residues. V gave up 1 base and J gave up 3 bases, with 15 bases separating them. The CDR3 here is CASSEYFGTNEETQYF. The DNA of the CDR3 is TGCGCCAGCAGTGAGTATTTTGGGACAAACGAAGAGACCCAGTACTTC.